This T cell receptor beta chain was retrieved from a study of blood T cells in healthy people across ages. Study findings and constraints: What prevented conclusive comparison of naive and antigen-experienced cells was that PBMCs were unsorted.

Regarding this clonotype: Antigen specificity is unknown.

There are 15 residues in the CDR3. Per germline, CDR1 DFQATT and CDR2 SNEGSKA (reference sequence). The V end was cut by 6 bases, the J end by 2 bases, with 16 bases between. Primed by a sample-barcoded 5' primer and a J-beta primer mix, a second PCR proceeded for 7 to 11 cycles. Each CDR3 protein is one row after TCRdb ran MiXCR on the 5' RACE reads. The sample carries around 990,000 distinct CDR3 sequences, roughly two fifths recorded once. The sequenced sample was blood. The chain employs TRBV20-1 and TRBJ1-4; D might be TRBD1 (6 bases). The TCR originated in a man aged 18-30 years in good health. The CDR3 DNA reads TGCAGTGCCCCGGGACTCACAGGGACTAATGAAAAACTGTTTTTT. As protein: CSAPGLTGTNEKLFF.